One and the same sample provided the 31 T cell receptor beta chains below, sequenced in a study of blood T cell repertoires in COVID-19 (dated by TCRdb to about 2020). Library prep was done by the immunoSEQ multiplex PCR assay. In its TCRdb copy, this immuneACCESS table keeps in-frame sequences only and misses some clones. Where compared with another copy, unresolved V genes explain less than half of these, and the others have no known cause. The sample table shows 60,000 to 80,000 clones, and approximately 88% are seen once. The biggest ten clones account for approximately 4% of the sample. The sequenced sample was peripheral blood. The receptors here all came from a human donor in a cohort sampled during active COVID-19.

The CDR3: CASSLTGGTYEQYF. The CDR3 region has the DNA TGCGCCAGCAGCTTGACAGGGGGAACCTACGAGCAGTACTTC. The rearrangement links TRBV5-1 to TRBJ2-7; 8 bases are shared with TRBD1. Trimming took 1 base from V and 2 from J; bases not matched to a gene: 2. The CDR3 extends over 14 amino acids. The germline gives CDR1 SGHRS, CDR2 YFSETQ. The complete variable domain, with remaining parts taken from reference TRBV5-1 and TRBJ2-7, reads KAGVTQTPRYLIKTRGQQVTLSCSPISGHRSVSWYQQTPGQGLQFLFEYFSETQRNKGNFPGRFSGRQFSNSRSEMNVSTLELGDSALYLCASSLTGGTYEQYFGPGTRLTVT.

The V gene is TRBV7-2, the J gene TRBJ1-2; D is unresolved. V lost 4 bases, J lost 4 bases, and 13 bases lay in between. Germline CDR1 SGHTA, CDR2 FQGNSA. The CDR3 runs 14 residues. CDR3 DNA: TGTGCCAGCAGCTCGACTATGCTATCCTATGGCTACACCTTC. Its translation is CASSSTMLSYGYTF.

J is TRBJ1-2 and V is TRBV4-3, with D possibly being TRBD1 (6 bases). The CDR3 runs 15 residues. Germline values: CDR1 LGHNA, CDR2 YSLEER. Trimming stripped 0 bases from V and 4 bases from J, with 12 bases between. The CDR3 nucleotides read TGCGCCAGCAGCCAAGATCTTGGGGGCGGCTATGGCTACACCTTC. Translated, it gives CASSQDLGGGYGYTF.

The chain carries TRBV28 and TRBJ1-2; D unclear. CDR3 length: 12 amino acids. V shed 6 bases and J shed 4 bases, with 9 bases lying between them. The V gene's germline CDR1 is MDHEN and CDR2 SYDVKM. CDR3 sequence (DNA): TGTGCCAGCAGCCAACACCCCTATGGCTACACCTTC. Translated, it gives CASSQHPYGYTF.

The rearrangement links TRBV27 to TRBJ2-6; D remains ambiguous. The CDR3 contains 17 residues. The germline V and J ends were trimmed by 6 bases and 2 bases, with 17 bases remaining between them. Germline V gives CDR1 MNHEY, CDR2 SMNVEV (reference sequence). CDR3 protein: CASSILGRSPGANVLTF. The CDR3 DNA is TGTGCCAGCAGCATTCTGGGCCGTTCCCCTGGGGCCAACGTCCTGACTTTC.

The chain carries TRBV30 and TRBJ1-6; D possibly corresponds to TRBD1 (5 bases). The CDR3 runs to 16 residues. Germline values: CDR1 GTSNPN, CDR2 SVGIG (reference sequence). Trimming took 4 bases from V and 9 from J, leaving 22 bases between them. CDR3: CAWTDRRAGLSSPLHF. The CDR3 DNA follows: TGTGCCTGGACAGACCGACGGGCAGGGCTCTCTTCACCCCTCCACTTT.

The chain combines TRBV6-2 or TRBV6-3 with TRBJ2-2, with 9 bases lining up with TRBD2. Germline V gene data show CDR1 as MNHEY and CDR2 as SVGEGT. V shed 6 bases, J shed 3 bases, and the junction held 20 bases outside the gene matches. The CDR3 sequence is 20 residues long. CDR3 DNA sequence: TGTGCCAGCAGCCAAAGCGGGAGGTCTACCTTCCCCCGTTACACCGGGGAGCTGTTTTTT. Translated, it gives CASSQSGRSTFPRYTGELFF.

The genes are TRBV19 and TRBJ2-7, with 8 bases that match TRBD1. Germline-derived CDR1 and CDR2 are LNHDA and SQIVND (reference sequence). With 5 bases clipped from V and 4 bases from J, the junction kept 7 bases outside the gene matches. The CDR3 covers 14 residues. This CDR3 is CASSAGTGQYEQYF. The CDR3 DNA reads TGTGCCAGTAGTGCCGGGACAGGACAGTACGAGCAGTACTTC.

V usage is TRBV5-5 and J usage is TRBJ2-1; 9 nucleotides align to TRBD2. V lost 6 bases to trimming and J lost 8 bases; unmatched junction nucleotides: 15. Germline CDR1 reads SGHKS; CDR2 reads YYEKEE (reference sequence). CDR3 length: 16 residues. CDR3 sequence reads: CASIQQDLAGPHEQFF. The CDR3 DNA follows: TGTGCCAGCATCCAACAAGACCTAGCGGGACCGCATGAGCAGTTCTTC.

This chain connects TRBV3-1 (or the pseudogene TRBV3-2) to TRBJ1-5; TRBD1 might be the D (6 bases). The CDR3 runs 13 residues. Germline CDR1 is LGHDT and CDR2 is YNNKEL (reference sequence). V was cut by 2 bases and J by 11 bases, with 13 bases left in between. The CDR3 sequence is CASSQRGTGTQHF. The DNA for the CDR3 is TGTGCCAGCAGCCAAAGGGGGACCGGGACCCAGCATTTT.

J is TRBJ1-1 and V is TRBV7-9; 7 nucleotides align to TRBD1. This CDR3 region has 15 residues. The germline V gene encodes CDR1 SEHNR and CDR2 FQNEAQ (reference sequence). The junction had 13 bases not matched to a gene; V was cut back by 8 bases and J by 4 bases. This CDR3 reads CASPGKTGDGTEAFF. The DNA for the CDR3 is TGTGCCAGCCCAGGAAAAACAGGGGATGGCACTGAAGCTTTCTTT.

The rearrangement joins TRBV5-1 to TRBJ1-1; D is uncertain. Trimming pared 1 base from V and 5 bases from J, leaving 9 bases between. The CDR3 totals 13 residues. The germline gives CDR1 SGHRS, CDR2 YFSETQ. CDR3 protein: CASSLSVRTEAFF. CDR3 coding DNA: TGCGCCAGCAGCTTGAGCGTACGGACTGAAGCTTTCTTT.

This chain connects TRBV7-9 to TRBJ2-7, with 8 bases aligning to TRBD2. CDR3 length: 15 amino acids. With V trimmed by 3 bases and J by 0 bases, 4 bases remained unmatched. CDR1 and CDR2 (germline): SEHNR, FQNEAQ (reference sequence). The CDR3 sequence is CASSLLSGSSYEQYF. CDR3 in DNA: TGTGCCAGCAGCTTGTTAAGCGGGAGCTCCTACGAGCAGTACTTC.

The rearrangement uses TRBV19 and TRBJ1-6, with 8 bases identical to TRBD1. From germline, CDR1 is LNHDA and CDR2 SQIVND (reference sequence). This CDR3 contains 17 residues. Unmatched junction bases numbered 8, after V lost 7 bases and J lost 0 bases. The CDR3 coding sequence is TGTGCCAGTACCAAGACAGGGGCCAGCTCCTATAATTCACCCCTCCACTTT. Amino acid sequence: CASTKTGASSYNSPLHF. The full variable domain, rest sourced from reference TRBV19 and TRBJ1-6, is DGGITQSPKYLFRKEGQNVTLSCEQNLNHDAMYWYRQDPGQGLRLIYYSQIVNDFQKGDIAEGYSVSREKKESFPLTVTSAQKNPTAFYLCASTKTGASSYNSPLHFGNGTRLTVT.

This CDR3 reads CASSTNNSPLHF. The CDR3 DNA reads as TGTGCCAGCTCAACAAATAATTCACCCCTCCACTTT. The chain employs TRBV18 and TRBJ1-6; D is unclear. CDR1 and CDR2 from the germline V gene are KGHSH and LQKENI. The CDR3 length is 12 residues. The V end lost 5 bases, the J end lost 5 bases, and 4 bases lay between the germline ends. The whole variable domain, remainder taken from reference TRBV18 and TRBJ1-6, is NAGVMQNPRHLVRRRGQEARLRCSPMKGHSHVYWYRQLPEEGLKFMVYLQKENIIDESGMPKERFSAEFPKEGPSILRIQQVVRGDSAAYFCASSTNNSPLHFGNGTRLTVT.

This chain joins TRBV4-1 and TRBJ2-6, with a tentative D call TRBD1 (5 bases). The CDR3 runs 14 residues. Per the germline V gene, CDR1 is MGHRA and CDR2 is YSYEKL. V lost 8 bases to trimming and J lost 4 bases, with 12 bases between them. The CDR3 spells CASCRVPGANVLTF. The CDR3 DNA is TGCGCCAGCTGCAGGGTTCCCGGGGCCAACGTCCTGACTTTC.

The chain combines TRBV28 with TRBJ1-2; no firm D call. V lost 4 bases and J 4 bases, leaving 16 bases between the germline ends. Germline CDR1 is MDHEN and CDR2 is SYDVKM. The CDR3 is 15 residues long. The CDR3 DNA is TGTGCCAGCAGTTCCACGGGTAGCGGTTCCTATGGCTACACCTTC. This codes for CASSSTGSGSYGYTF.

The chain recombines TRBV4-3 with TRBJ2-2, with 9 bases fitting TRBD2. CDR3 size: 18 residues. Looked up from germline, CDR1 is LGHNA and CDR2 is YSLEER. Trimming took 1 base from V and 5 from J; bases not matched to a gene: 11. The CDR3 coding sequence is TGCGCCAGCAGCCAAGGTGTGGTAGCGGGGGTTCGGACCGGGGAGCTGTTTTTT. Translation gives CASSQGVVAGVRTGELFF.

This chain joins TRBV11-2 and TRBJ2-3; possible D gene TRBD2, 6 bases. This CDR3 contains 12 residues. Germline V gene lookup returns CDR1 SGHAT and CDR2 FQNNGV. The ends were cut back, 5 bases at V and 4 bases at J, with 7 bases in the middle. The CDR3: CASSGGADTQYF. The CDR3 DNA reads TGTGCCAGCAGCGGAGGGGCAGATACGCAGTATTTT. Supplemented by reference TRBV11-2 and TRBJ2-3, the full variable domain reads EAGVAQSPRYKIIEKRQSVAFWCNPISGHATLYWYQQILGQGPKLLIQFQNNGVVDDSQLPKDRFSAERLKGVDSTLKIQPAKLEDSAVYLCASSGGADTQYFGPGTRLTVL.

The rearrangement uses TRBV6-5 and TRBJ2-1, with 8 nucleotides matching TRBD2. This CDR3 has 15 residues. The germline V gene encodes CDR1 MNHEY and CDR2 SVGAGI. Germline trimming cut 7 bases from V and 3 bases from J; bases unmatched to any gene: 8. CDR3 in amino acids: CASTPIAGGYNEQFF. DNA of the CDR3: TGTGCCAGCACCCCAATCGCGGGGGGCTACAATGAGCAGTTCTTC.

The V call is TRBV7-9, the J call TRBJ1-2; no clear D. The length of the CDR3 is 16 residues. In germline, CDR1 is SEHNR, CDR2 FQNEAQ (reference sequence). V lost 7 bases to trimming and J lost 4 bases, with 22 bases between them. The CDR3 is CASNFAPGYNSYGYTF. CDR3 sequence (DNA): TGTGCCAGCAACTTCGCCCCCGGTTATAACTCCTATGGCTACACCTTC.

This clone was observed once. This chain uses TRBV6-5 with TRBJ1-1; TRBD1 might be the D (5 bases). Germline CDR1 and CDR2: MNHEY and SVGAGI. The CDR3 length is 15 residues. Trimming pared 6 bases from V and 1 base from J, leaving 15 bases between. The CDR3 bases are TGTGCCAGCAGGTGGGAGGGGTGGGCGAACACTGAAGCTTTCTTT. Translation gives CASRWEGWANTEAFF.

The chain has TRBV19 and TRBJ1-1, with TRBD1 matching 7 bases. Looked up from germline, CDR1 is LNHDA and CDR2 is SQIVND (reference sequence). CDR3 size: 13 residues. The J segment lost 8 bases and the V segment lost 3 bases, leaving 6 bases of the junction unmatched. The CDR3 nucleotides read TGTGCCAGTAGTATCTGGGACAGCAGGGAAGCTTTCTTT. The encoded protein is CASSIWDSREAFF.

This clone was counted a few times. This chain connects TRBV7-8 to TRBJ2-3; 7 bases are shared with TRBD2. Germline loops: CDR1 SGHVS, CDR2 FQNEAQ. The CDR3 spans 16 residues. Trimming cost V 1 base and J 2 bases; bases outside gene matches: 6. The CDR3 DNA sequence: TGTGCCAGCAGCTTAGAGGGAGGGGAACCCACAGATACGCAGTATTTT. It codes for CASSLEGGEPTDTQYF.

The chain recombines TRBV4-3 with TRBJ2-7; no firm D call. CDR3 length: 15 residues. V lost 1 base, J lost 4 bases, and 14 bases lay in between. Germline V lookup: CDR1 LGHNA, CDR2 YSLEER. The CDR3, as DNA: TGCGCCAGCAGCCAAGTGTTCGAGGCCCTATACGAGCAGTACTTC. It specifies CASSQVFEALYEQYF.

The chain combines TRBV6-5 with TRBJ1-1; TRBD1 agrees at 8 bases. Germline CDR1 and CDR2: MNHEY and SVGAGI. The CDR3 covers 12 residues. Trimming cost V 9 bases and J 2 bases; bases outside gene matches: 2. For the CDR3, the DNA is TGTGCCAGTACAGGGGGTAACACTGAAGCTTTCTTT. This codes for CASTGGNTEAFF.

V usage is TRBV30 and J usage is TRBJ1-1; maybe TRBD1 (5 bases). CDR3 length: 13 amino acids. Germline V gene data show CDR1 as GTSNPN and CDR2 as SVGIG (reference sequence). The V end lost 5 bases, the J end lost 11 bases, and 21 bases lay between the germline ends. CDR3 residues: CAWDQGNSVGAFF. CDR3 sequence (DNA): TGTGCCTGGGACCAGGGAAACTCCGTAGGGGCTTTCTTT.

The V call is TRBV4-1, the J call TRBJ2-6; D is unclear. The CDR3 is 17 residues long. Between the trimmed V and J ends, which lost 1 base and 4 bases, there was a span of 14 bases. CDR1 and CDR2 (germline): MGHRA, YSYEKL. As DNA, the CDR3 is TGCGCCAGCAGCCAAGGCCTCGTGGGCTCGGGGGCCAACGTCCTGACTTTC. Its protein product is CASSQGLVGSGANVLTF.

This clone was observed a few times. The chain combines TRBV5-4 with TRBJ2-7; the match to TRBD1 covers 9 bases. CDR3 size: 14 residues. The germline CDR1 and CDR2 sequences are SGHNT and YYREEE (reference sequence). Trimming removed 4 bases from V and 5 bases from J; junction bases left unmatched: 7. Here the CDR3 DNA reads TGTGCCAGCAGCCCGGGACAGGGACTGAACGAGCAGTACTTC. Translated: CASSPGQGLNEQYF.

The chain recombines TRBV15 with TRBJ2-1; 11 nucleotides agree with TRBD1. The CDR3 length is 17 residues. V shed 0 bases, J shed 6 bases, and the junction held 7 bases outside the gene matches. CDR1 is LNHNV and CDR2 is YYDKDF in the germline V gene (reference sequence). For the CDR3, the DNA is TGTGCCACCAGCAGAGATTGGACAGGGACAGGGGGCAATGAGCAGTTCTTC. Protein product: CATSRDWTGTGGNEQFF. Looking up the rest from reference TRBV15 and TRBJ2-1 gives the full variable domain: DAMVIQNPRYQVTQFGKPVTLSCSQTLNHNVMYWYQQKSSQAPKLLFHYYDKDFNNEADTPDNFQSRRPNTSFCFLDIRSPGLGDTAMYLCATSRDWTGTGGNEQFFGPGTRLTVL.

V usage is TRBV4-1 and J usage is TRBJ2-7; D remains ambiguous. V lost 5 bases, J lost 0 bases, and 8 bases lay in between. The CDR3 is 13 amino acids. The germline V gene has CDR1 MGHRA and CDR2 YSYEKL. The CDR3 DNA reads TGCGCCAGCAGCACATCCCTCTCCTACGAGCAGTACTTC. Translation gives CASSTSLSYEQYF.